A selection of T cell receptor beta chains follows, all from one sample in a study of T cells in Graves' hyperthyroidism and ophthalmopathy. TCRdb re-analysed the multiplex PCR reads in MiXCR, keeping a single row per CDR3 protein. The sample lists under 550,000 distinct CDR3 sequences; roughly 15% were seen once. Sequencing was performed on blood. The receptors here all came from a woman younger than 30 with Graves' hyperthyroidism. The CDR3 runs from the conserved cysteine through the conserved F or W. Fields, in order: J gene, clone size, D gene, V gene, CDR3 protein, CDR3 DNA. The D gene is left open where the match is weak. Size is omitted from some rows. Given values are once, few, many or a class for expanded clones.

J gene: TRBJ2-3; clone size: few; D gene: .; V gene: TRBV29-1; CDR3 protein: CSVEDGSDTQYF; CDR3 DNA: TGCAGCGTTGAAGATGGTTCCGATACGCAGTATTTT
J gene: TRBJ2-6; clone size: .; D gene: .; V gene: TRBV5-1; CDR3 protein: CASNLETDRPGANALTF; CDR3 DNA: TGCGCCAGCAACTTGGAAACGGACCGGCCTGGGGCCAACGCCCTGACTTTC
J gene: TRBJ1-1; clone size: few; D gene: TRBD1; V gene: TRBV5-1; CDR3 protein: CASSLASTGDTEAFF; CDR3 DNA: TGCGCCAGCAGCTTGGCGTCTACAGGGGACACTGAAGCTTTCTTT
J gene: TRBJ2-3; clone size: .; D gene: .; V gene: TRBV9; CDR3 protein: CASSVAYGDTQYF; CDR3 DNA: TGTGCCAGCAGCGTAGCTTATGGGGATACGCAGTATTTT
J gene: TRBJ2-2; clone size: few; D gene: .; V gene: TRBV7-9; CDR3 protein: CATRTKMRAGELFF; CDR3 DNA: TGTGCCACCCGAACTAAAATGAGGGCCGGGGAGCTGTTTTTT
J gene: TRBJ2-1; clone size: many; D gene: .; V gene: TRBV28; CDR3 protein: CASSPNGLGNEQFF; CDR3 DNA: TGTGCCAGCAGTCCCAACGGACTCGGCAATGAGCAGTTCTTC
J gene: TRBJ1-6; clone size: many; D gene: TRBD1; V gene: TRBV12-3/TRBV12-4; CDR3 protein: CASSLRDSYNSPLHF; CDR3 DNA: TGTGCCAGCAGTTTACGGGACAGCTATAATTCACCCCTCCACTTT
J gene: TRBJ2-7; clone size: many; D gene: TRBD1; V gene: TRBV12-3/TRBV12-4; CDR3 protein: CASSHGTGNEQYF; CDR3 DNA: TGTGCCAGCAGCCACGGGACAGGGAACGAGCAGTACTTC
J gene: TRBJ2-5; clone size: .; D gene: TRBD2; V gene: TRBV20-1; CDR3 protein: CSASGTGGLAVQETQYF; CDR3 DNA: TGCAGTGCTTCGGGGACAGGTGGACTAGCGGTCCAAGAGACCCAGTACTTC
J gene: TRBJ2-7; clone size: many; D gene: TRBD2; V gene: TRBV5-5; CDR3 protein: CASSMREGRQYEQYF; CDR3 DNA: TGTGCCAGCAGCATGCGGGAGGGCCGTCAGTACGAGCAGTACTTC
J gene: TRBJ2-5; clone size: many; D gene: TRBD2; V gene: TRBV7-3; CDR3 protein: CASSALAGAGTQYF; CDR3 DNA: TGTGCCAGCAGCGCACTAGCGGGAGCAGGGACCCAGTACTTC
J gene: TRBJ2-2; clone size: .; D gene: TRBD1; V gene: TRBV19; CDR3 protein: CASSISGQGGDTGELFF; CDR3 DNA: TGTGCCAGTAGTATTTCTGGACAGGGGGGAGATACCGGGGAGCTGTTTTTT
J gene: TRBJ1-5; clone size: many; D gene: .; V gene: TRBV30; CDR3 protein: CAWRDGLTQHF; CDR3 DNA: TGTGCCTGGAGGGACGGCTTGACCCAGCATTTT
J gene: TRBJ1-5; clone size: many; D gene: .; V gene: TRBV30; CDR3 protein: CAWSVGLGNQPQHF; CDR3 DNA: TGTGCCTGGAGTGTTGGGTTAGGTAATCAGCCCCAGCATTTT
J gene: TRBJ2-3; clone size: many; D gene: .; V gene: TRBV12-3/TRBV12-4; CDR3 protein: CASSPGTDTQYF; CDR3 DNA: TGTGCCAGCAGTCCAGGTACAGATACGCAGTATTTT
J gene: TRBJ1-3; clone size: many; D gene: TRBD1; V gene: TRBV2; CDR3 protein: CASSENRGSGNTIYF; CDR3 DNA: TGTGCCAGCAGTGAGAACAGGGGCTCTGGAAACACCATATATTTT
J gene: TRBJ2-1; clone size: many; D gene: .; V gene: TRBV5-1; CDR3 protein: CASSLREPNEQFF; CDR3 DNA: TGCGCCAGCAGCTTGCGGGAGCCCAATGAGCAGTTCTTC
J gene: TRBJ1-1; clone size: many; D gene: TRBD1; V gene: TRBV19; CDR3 protein: CASSIGTGVVNTEAFF; CDR3 DNA: TGTGCCAGTAGTATCGGGACAGGGGTGGTTAACACTGAAGCTTTCTTT
J gene: TRBJ1-2; clone size: many; D gene: .; V gene: TRBV12-3/TRBV12-4; CDR3 protein: CASSPASYGYTF; CDR3 DNA: TGTGCCAGCAGCCCAGCGAGCTATGGCTACACCTTC
J gene: TRBJ1-5; clone size: few; D gene: .; V gene: TRBV4-2; CDR3 protein: CASSQESQGRNQPQHF; CDR3 DNA: TGTGCCAGCAGCCAAGAAAGTCAGGGTAGGAATCAGCCCCAGCATTTT
J gene: TRBJ1-4; clone size: .; D gene: .; V gene: TRBV28; CDR3 protein: CASRSSWGRLTDEKLFF; CDR3 DNA: TGTGCCAGCAGGTCATCCTGGGGGAGACTAACGGATGAAAAACTGTTTTTT
J gene: TRBJ2-1; clone size: .; D gene: TRBD2; V gene: TRBV20-1; CDR3 protein: CSARTSGRWGEQFF; CDR3 DNA: TGCAGTGCTCGGACTAGCGGGAGATGGGGTGAGCAGTTCTTC
J gene: TRBJ2-2; clone size: many; D gene: TRBD2; V gene: TRBV2; CDR3 protein: CASSPWREATGELFF; CDR3 DNA: TGTGCCAGCAGTCCCTGGCGGGAGGCCACCGGGGAGCTGTTTTTT
J gene: TRBJ2-1; clone size: many; D gene: .; V gene: TRBV12-3/TRBV12-4; CDR3 protein: CASRLGTPGEEQFF; CDR3 DNA: TGTGCCAGCAGACTTGGGACTCCAGGGGAGGAGCAGTTCTTC
J gene: TRBJ2-1; clone size: many; D gene: TRBD1; V gene: TRBV5-5; CDR3 protein: CASSLGQAAYNEQFF; CDR3 DNA: TGTGCCAGCAGCCTCGGACAGGCGGCCTACAATGAGCAGTTCTTC
J gene: TRBJ2-7; clone size: many; D gene: TRBD2; V gene: TRBV7-2; CDR3 protein: CASSLGVAGMYEQYF; CDR3 DNA: TGTGCCAGCAGCTTAGGGGTAGCGGGAATGTACGAGCAGTACTTC
J gene: TRBJ1-2; clone size: .; D gene: .; V gene: TRBV19; CDR3 protein: CASSMVGQTGNYGYTF; CDR3 DNA: TGTGCCAGTAGTATGGTTGGACAGACAGGCAACTATGGCTACACCTTC
J gene: TRBJ2-7; clone size: .; D gene: .; V gene: TRBV10-3; CDR3 protein: CAISGGRSSYEQYF; CDR3 DNA: TGTGCCATCAGTGGAGGCAGGAGCTCCTACGAGCAGTACTTC
J gene: TRBJ2-7; clone size: many; D gene: .; V gene: TRBV11-1; CDR3 protein: CASSSPAYEQYF; CDR3 DNA: TGTGCCAGCAGCTCCCCAGCCTACGAGCAGTACTTC
J gene: TRBJ2-7; clone size: .; D gene: .; V gene: TRBV5-4; CDR3 protein: CASSPGGRGFGSYEQYF; CDR3 DNA: TGTGCCAGCAGCCCTGGGGGGAGGGGGTTCGGCTCCTACGAGCAGTACTTC
J gene: TRBJ2-7; clone size: .; D gene: TRBD1; V gene: TRBV5-1; CDR3 protein: CASSSGTGVHEQYF; CDR3 DNA: TGCGCCAGCAGCTCCGGGACAGGGGTCCACGAGCAGTACTTC
J gene: TRBJ2-3; clone size: many; D gene: .; V gene: TRBV11-1; CDR3 protein: CASGGGARPSTDTQYF; CDR3 DNA: TGTGCCAGCGGGGGAGGAGCGCGACCTAGCACAGATACGCAGTATTTT
J gene: TRBJ2-1; clone size: many; D gene: TRBD1; V gene: TRBV29-1; CDR3 protein: CSVVQGVDNEQFF; CDR3 DNA: TGCAGCGTTGTACAGGGGGTGGACAATGAGCAGTTCTTC
J gene: TRBJ2-3; clone size: many; D gene: TRBD2; V gene: TRBV28; CDR3 protein: CASKTLAGGTDTQYF; CDR3 DNA: TGTGCCAGCAAAACCTTAGCGGGAGGGACAGATACGCAGTATTTT
J gene: TRBJ2-1; clone size: many; D gene: TRBD2; V gene: TRBV28; CDR3 protein: CASSLSQGLAGDNSYNEQFF; CDR3 DNA: TGTGCCAGCAGTTTAAGCCAGGGACTAGCGGGAGACAACTCCTACAATGAGCAGTTCTTC
J gene: TRBJ1-2; clone size: many; D gene: TRBD1; V gene: TRBV15; CDR3 protein: CATSSTGGSNYGYTF; CDR3 DNA: TGTGCCACCAGCAGTACAGGGGGCAGTAACTATGGCTACACCTTC
J gene: TRBJ1-1; clone size: many; D gene: .; V gene: TRBV6-1; CDR3 protein: CASSEALDGEAFF; CDR3 DNA: TGTGCCAGCAGTGAAGCGCTGGACGGTGAAGCTTTCTTT